This T cell receptor (beta chain) was recorded in a study of beta chain features in type 1 diabetes. In its sample, this clone was seen a few times. Of the isolated RNA, all was reverse transcribed, and so the sequenced material was expressed TCRB transcripts. Data came from immunoSEQ multiplex PCR; TCRdb stores just in-frame clones and leaves some out. The sample holds about 140,000 clones; about 9.1% are singletons and the top ten take around 0.65%. The sequencing sample was made of central memory CD4+ T cells from blood. The clonotype comes from a woman aged 40 to 50 in good health.

In nucleotides, the CDR3 is TGTGCCAGCTCACCACCGGTCTGGGGCCCTCAAGAGACCCAGTACTTC. This translates into CASSPPVWGPQETQYF. V usage is TRBV18 and J usage is TRBJ2-5, with a weak D call TRBD1 (5 bases). The CDR3 consists of 16 residues. The germline V gene encodes CDR1 KGHSH and CDR2 LQKENI. Trimming shortened V by 0 bases and J by 2 bases, and 13 bases separated the two germline ends.